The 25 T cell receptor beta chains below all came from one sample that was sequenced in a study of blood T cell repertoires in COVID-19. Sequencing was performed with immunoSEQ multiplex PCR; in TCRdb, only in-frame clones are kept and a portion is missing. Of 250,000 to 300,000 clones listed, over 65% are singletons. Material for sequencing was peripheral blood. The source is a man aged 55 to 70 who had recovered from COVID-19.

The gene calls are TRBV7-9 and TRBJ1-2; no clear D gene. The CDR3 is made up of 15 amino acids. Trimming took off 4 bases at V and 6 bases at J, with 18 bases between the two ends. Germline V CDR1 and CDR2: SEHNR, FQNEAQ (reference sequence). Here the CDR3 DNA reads TGTGCCAGCAGCTCGAGGGCGGGCGGAGTGCATGGCTACACCTTC. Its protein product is CASSSRAGGVHGYTF.

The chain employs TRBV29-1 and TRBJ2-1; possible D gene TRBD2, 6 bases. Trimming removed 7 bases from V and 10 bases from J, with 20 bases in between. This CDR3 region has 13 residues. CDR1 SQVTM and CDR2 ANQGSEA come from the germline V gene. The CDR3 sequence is CSAGRGGDAEQFF. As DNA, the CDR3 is TGCAGCGCTGGAAGGGGCGGGGATGCGGAGCAGTTCTTC.

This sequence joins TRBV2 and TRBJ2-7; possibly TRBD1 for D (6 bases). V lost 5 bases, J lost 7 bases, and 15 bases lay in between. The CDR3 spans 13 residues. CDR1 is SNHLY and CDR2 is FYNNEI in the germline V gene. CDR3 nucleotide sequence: TGTGCCAGCAGTTTCAGGGGAAACCGGGAGCAGTACTTC. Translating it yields CASSFRGNREQYF.

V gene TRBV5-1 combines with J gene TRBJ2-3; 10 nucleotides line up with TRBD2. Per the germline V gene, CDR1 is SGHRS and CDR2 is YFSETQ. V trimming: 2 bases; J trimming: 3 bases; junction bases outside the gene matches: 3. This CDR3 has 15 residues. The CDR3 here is CASSFSGGRTDTQYF. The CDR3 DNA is TGCGCCAGCAGCTTTAGCGGGGGGAGGACAGATACGCAGTATTTT.

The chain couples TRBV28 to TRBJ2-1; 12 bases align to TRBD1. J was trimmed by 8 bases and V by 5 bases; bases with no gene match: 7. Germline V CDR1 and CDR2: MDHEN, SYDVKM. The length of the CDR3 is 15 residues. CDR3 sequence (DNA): TGTGCCAGCAGTCACCCGGGACAGGGGGCTGATGAGCAGTTCTTC. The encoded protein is CASSHPGQGADEQFF. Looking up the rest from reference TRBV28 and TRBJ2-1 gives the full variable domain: DVKVTQSSRYLVKRTGEKVFLECVQDMDHENMFWYRQDPGLGLRLIYFSYDVKMKEKGDIPEGYSVSREKKERFSLILESASTNQTSMYLCASSHPGQGADEQFFGPGTRLTVL.

The DNA of the CDR3 is TGCGCCAGCAGCTTGGCTAGGGGAGATACGCAGTATTTT. Translating gives CASSLARGDTQYF. The genes are TRBV5-1 and TRBJ2-3; weak D call: TRBD1 (5 bases). Germline CDR1 SGHRS, CDR2 YFSETQ. CDR3 length equals 13 residues. The V end was cut by 0 bases, the J end by 5 bases, with 7 bases between.

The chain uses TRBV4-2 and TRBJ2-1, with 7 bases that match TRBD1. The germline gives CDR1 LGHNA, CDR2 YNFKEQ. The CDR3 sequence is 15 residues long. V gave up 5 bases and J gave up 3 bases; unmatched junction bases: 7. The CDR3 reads CASSSRDSNYNEQFF. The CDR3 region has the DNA TGTGCCAGCAGCTCCCGGGACAGTAACTACAATGAGCAGTTCTTC.

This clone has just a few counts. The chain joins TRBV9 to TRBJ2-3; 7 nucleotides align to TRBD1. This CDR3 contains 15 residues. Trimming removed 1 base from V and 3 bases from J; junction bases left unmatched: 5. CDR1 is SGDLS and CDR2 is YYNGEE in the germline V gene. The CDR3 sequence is CASSVRQGGTDTQYF. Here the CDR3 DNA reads TGTGCCAGCAGCGTAAGACAGGGTGGGACAGATACGCAGTATTTT.

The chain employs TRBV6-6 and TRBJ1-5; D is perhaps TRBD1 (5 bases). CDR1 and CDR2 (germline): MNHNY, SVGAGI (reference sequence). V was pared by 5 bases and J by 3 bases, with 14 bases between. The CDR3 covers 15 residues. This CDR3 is CASSNPPGLNQPQHF. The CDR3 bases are TGTGCCAGCAGTAACCCACCAGGGCTCAATCAGCCCCAGCATTTT.

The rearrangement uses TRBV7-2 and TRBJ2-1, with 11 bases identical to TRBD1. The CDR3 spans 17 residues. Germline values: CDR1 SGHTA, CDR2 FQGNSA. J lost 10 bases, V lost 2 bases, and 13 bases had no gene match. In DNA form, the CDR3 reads TGTGCCAGCAGCTTATGGCGGGGGACAGGGGGTTCTTTGGAGCAGTTCTTC. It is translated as CASSLWRGTGGSLEQFF.

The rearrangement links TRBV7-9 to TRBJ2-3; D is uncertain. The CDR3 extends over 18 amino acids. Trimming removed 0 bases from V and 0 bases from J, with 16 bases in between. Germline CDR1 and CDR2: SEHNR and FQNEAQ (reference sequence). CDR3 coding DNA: TGTGCCAGCAGCTTAGCACAAAGACTTGACTGGAGCACAGATACGCAGTATTTT. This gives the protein CASSLAQRLDWSTDTQYF.

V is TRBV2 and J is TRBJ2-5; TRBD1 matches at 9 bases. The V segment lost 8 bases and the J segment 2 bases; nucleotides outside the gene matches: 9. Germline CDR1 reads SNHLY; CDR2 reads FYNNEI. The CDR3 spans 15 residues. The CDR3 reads CASRTQGARQETQYF. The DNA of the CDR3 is TGTGCCAGCCGAACACAGGGGGCAAGGCAAGAGACCCAGTACTTC.

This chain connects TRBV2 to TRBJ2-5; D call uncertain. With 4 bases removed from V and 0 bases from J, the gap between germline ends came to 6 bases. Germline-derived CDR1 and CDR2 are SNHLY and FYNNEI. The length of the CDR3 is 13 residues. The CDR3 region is CASSGPYQETQYF. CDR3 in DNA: TGTGCCAGCAGTGGGCCCTACCAAGAGACCCAGTACTTC.

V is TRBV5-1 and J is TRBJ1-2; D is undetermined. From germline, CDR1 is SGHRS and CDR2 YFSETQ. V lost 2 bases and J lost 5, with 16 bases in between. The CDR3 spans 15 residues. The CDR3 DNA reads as TGCGCCAGCAGCTTTGAAGGGCAACCGGGGTATGGCTACACCTTC. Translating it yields CASSFEGQPGYGYTF. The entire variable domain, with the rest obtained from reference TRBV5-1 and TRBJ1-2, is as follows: KAGVTQTPRYLIKTRGQQVTLSCSPISGHRSVSWYQQTPGQGLQFLFEYFSETQRNKGNFPGRFSGRQFSNSRSEMNVSTLELGDSALYLCASSFEGQPGYGYTFGSGTRLTVV.

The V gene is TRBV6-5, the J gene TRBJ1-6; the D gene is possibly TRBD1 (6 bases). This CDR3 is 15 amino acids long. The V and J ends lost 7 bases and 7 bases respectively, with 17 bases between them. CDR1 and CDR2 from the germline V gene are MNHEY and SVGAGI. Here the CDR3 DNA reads TGTGCCAGCAAGTTCACAGGGAGCACCAATTCACCCCTCCACTTT. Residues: CASKFTGSTNSPLHF.

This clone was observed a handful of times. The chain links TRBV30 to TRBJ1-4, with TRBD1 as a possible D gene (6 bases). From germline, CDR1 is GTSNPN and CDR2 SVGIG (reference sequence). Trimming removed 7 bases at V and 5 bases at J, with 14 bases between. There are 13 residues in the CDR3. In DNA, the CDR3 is TGTGCCTTGGAGGGGGGGCCGAATGAAAAACTGTTTTTT. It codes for CALEGGPNEKLFF.

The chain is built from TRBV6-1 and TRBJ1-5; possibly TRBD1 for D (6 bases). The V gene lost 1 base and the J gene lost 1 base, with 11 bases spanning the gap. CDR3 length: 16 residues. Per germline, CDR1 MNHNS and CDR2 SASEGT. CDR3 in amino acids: CASSEETGKSNQPQHF. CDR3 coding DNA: TGTGCCAGCAGTGAAGAGACAGGAAAGAGCAATCAGCCCCAGCATTTT.

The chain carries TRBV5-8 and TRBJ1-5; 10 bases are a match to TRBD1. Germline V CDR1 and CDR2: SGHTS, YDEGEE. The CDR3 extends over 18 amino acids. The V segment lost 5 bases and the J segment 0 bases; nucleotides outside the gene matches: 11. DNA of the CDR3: TGTGCCAGCAGGCGGGGACAGGGGCAGGGATATAGCAATCAGCCCCAGCATTTT. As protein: CASRRGQGQGYSNQPQHF.

The CDR3 spells CASSLTTSSDEQFF. The CDR3 DNA reads TGCGCCAGCAGCTTAACGACTAGTTCCGATGAGCAGTTCTTC. The rearrangement uses TRBV5-1 and TRBJ2-1, with a tentative D call TRBD2 (6 bases). Trimming removed 2 bases from V and 8 bases from J, with 14 bases in between. Germline V gives CDR1 SGHRS, CDR2 YFSETQ. This CDR3 region has 14 residues.

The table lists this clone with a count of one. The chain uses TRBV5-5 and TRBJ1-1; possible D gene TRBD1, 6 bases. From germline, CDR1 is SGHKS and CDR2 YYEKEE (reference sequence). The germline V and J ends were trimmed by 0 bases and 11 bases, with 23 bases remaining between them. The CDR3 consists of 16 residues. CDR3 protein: CASSLVPWAGDSLAFF. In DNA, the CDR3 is TGTGCCAGCAGCTTGGTCCCGTGGGCAGGGGATTCGCTCGCTTTCTTT.

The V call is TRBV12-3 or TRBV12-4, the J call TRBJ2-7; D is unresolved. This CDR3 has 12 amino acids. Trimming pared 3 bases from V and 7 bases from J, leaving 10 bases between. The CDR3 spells CASSFRPGEQYF. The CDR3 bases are TGTGCCAGCAGTTTCCGTCCCGGGGAGCAGTACTTC.

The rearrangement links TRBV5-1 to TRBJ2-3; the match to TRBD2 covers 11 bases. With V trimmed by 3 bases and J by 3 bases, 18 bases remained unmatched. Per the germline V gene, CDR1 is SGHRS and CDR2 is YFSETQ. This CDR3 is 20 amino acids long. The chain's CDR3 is CASSSGVAQTRLAGTDTQYF. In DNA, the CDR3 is TGCGCCAGCAGCTCGGGGGTTGCTCAAACAAGACTAGCGGGAACAGATACGCAGTATTTT. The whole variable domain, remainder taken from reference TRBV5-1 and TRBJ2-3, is KAGVTQTPRYLIKTRGQQVTLSCSPISGHRSVSWYQQTPGQGLQFLFEYFSETQRNKGNFPGRFSGRQFSNSRSEMNVSTLELGDSALYLCASSSGVAQTRLAGTDTQYFGPGTRLTVL.

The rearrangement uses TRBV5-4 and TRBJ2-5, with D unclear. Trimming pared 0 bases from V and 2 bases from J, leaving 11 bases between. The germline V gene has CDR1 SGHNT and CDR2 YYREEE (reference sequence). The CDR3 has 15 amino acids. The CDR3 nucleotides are TGTGCCAGCAGCTTGGGGGCTCCAGCTCAAGAGACCCAGTACTTC. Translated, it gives CASSLGAPAQETQYF.

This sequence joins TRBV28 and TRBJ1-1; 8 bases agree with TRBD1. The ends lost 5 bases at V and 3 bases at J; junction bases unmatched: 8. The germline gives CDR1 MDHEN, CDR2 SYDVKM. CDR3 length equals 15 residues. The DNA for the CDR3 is TGTGCCAGCAGTCGAGACAGGGGAGGCTACACTGAAGCTTTCTTT. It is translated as CASSRDRGGYTEAFF. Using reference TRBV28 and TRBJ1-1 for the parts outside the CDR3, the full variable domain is DVKVTQSSRYLVKRTGEKVFLECVQDMDHENMFWYRQDPGLGLRLIYFSYDVKMKEKGDIPEGYSVSREKKERFSLILESASTNQTSMYLCASSRDRGGYTEAFFGQGTRLTVV.

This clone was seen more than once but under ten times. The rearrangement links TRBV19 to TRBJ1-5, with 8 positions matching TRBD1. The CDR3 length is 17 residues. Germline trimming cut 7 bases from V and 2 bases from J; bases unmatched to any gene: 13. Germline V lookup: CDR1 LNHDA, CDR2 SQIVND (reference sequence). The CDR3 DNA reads TGTGCCAGTAAGGACAGGGCACTTAAGGGTGGCAATCAGCCCCAGCATTTT. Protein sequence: CASKDRALKGGNQPQHF.